Listed here are 24 T cell receptor beta chains from one sample, sequenced in a study of T cells in Graves' hyperthyroidism and ophthalmopathy. TCR beta CDR3 sequences were amplified from RNA transcripts. Carried out on the TCR CDR3, a first-round RT-PCR used the HTBI primer set. Using its own MiXCR run on the multiplex PCR reads, TCRdb lists one record per CDR3 protein. The sample contains hundreds of thousands of distinct CDR3 sequences, roughly a quarter of which appear only once. Sequencing used blood. These receptors were obtained from a woman in her twenties or thirties with Graves' ophthalmopathy.

The V call is TRBV6-5, the J call TRBJ2-6; tentative D call: TRBD2 (6 bases). Trimming left V 0 bases short and J 3 bases short, with 12 bases between. CDR3 length: 17 amino acids. CDR1 and CDR2 (germline): MNHEY, SVGAGI. The chain's CDR3 is CASSYSMGGSGANVLTF. In nucleotides, the CDR3 is TGTGCCAGCAGTTACTCGATGGGGGGAAGTGGGGCCAACGTCCTGACTTTC.

This clonotype was recorded many times. The chain is built from TRBV28 and TRBJ2-5; D is ambiguous. The germline V gene encodes CDR1 MDHEN and CDR2 SYDVKM. This CDR3 is 14 amino acids long. V was clipped by 5 bases and J by 5 bases, with 15 bases between them. The CDR3 here is CASSAPMARETQYF. CDR3 DNA: TGTGCCAGCAGTGCCCCTATGGCCCGGGAGACCCAGTACTTC.

The rearrangement uses TRBV15 and TRBJ1-5; D is uncertain. Germline V gene data show CDR1 as LNHNV and CDR2 as YYDKDF (reference sequence). V was pared by 4 bases and J by 0 bases, with 10 bases between. The CDR3 is 15 amino acids. CDR3 region: CATSTRSYSNQPQHF. The CDR3 coding sequence is TGTGCCACCAGCACCAGGTCTTATAGCAATCAGCCCCAGCATTTT.

The sample holds many counts of this clonotype. V gene TRBV27 combines with J gene TRBJ2-7, with D unclear. Trimming took 4 bases from V and 7 from J, leaving 11 bases between them. CDR1 MNHEY and CDR2 SMNVEV come from the germline V gene (reference sequence). This CDR3 is built from 12 residues. CDR3 DNA: TGTGCCAGCAGTTCCTTCTATGGTGAGCAGTACTTC. Its protein is CASSSFYGEQYF.

This clonotype has at least ten counts. The chain combines TRBV28 with TRBJ1-5, with 7 bases fitting TRBD1. The CDR3 has 15 residues. Germline V lookup: CDR1 MDHEN, CDR2 SYDVKM. V lost 2 bases to trimming and J lost 3 bases; unmatched junction nucleotides: 4. In nucleotides, the CDR3 is TGTGCCAGCAGTTTAGTCAGGGGGACCAATCAGCCCCAGCATTTT. It encodes CASSLVRGTNQPQHF.

This clonotype was seen many times. CDR3 region: CASSGNLMMGTEAFF. The DNA for the CDR3 is TGTGCCAGCAGCGGCAATCTGATGATGGGTACTGAAGCTTTCTTT. This rearrangement joins TRBV7-9 to TRBJ1-1; D call uncertain. The V end lost 5 bases, the J end lost 5 bases, and 18 bases lay between the germline ends. Germline V gene lookup returns CDR1 SEHNR and CDR2 FQNEAQ (reference sequence). The length of the CDR3 is 15 residues.

There are many counts of this clonotype. The rearrangement uses TRBV20-1 and TRBJ2-7, with 8 bases lining up with TRBD2. V was clipped by 7 bases and J by 0 bases; unmatched bases: 5. This CDR3 comprises 13 residues. The germline CDR1 and CDR2 sequences are DFQATT and SNEGSKA (reference sequence). CDR3 amino acids: CSGREDFSYEQYF. The CDR3, as DNA: TGCAGTGGGCGGGAGGACTTCTCCTACGAGCAGTACTTC.

This clonotype was detected many times. The chain is built from TRBV6-2 or TRBV6-3 and TRBJ1-1; D unclear. Germline CDR1 and CDR2: MNHEY and SVGEGT. The CDR3 runs to 12 residues. V was pared by 7 bases and J by 8 bases, with 14 bases between. This chain's CDR3 is CASTHAALEAFF. Here the CDR3 DNA reads TGTGCCAGCACCCACGCGGCTCTGGAAGCTTTCTTT.

The sample holds one count of this clonotype. The chain carries TRBV12-3 or TRBV12-4 and TRBJ2-7; TRBD1 matches at 11 bases. The CDR3 covers 17 residues. V shed 6 bases, J shed 4 bases, and the junction held 14 bases outside the gene matches. CDR3 sequence: CASRGGGQGGPWYEQYF. The CDR3 DNA sequence: TGTGCCAGCAGAGGAGGGGGACAGGGGGGCCCCTGGTACGAGCAGTACTTC.

In nucleotides, the CDR3 is TGTGCCTGGAGTACGGGACTAAACTCTGAAGCTTTCTTT. It is translated as CAWSTGLNSEAFF. The J gene is TRBJ1-1, the V gene TRBV30; a possible D gene is TRBD1 (5 bases). V lost 2 bases, J lost 6 bases, and 13 bases lay in between. Germline V gene data show CDR1 as GTSNPN and CDR2 as SVGIG (reference sequence). The CDR3 loop spans 13 amino acids.

This clonotype was detected many times. J is TRBJ1-2 and V is TRBV2; 9 bases fit TRBD1. The CDR3 consists of 13 residues. Germline CDR1 is SNHLY and CDR2 is FYNNEI. V was pared by 4 bases and J by 4 bases, with 1 base of the junction left unmatched. The CDR3 DNA follows: TGTGCCAGCAGTGTACAGGGGGCCTATGGCTACACCTTC. It is translated as CASSVQGAYGYTF. The full variable domain, in which reference TRBV2 and TRBJ1-2 provide the parts outside the CDR3, is EPEVTQTPSHQVTQMGQEVILRCVPISNHLYFYWYRQILGQKVEFLVSFYNNEISEKSEIFDDQFSVERPDGSNFTLKIRSTKLEDSAMYFCASSVQGAYGYTFGSGTRLTVV.

This clonotype was observed a few times. The chain links TRBV13 to TRBJ2-5; D could derive from TRBD1 or TRBD2 (6 bases each). CDR1 is PRHDT and CDR2 is FYEKMQ in the germline V gene (reference sequence). This CDR3 has 15 amino acids. V lost 4 bases, J lost 5 bases, and 17 bases lay in between. This CDR3 is CASSSQTRGIETQYF. In nucleotides, the CDR3 is TGTGCCAGCAGCTCGCAGACTAGGGGGATCGAGACCCAGTACTTC.

DNA of the CDR3: TGTGCCAGCAGCTTAGCGAGGCGGAACGAGCAGTACTTC. This codes for CASSLARRNEQYF. This chain uses TRBV7-2 with TRBJ2-7; no definite D call. The CDR3 length is 13 residues. CDR1 SGHTA and CDR2 FQGNSA come from the germline V gene. Trimming left V 0 bases short and J 5 bases short, with 8 bases between.

This clonotype was detected ten times or more. The chain uses TRBV5-1 and TRBJ2-4; TRBD1 aligns across 7 bases. The CDR3 loop spans 14 amino acids. CDR1 is SGHRS and CDR2 is YFSETQ in the germline V gene. The ends lost 0 bases at V and 5 bases at J; junction bases unmatched: 2. The CDR3 DNA reads TGCGCCAGCAGCTTGGACAGGGGCGAAAACATTCAGTACTTC. This gives the protein CASSLDRGENIQYF.

This chain uses TRBV18 with TRBJ1-3; 7 bases fit TRBD1. The V gene end was trimmed by 3 bases and the J gene end by 3 bases; junction bases not matched to a gene: 5. The CDR3 sequence is 15 residues long. Germline V gene data show CDR1 as KGHSH and CDR2 as LQKENI. The CDR3 is CASSPQGQFGNTIYF. The CDR3 nucleotides read TGTGCCAGCTCACCCCAGGGACAGTTTGGAAACACCATATATTTT.

DNA of the CDR3: TGCAGCGTTAGGGCAGGGGGCCACGAGCAGTACTTC. Translating it yields CSVRAGGHEQYF. The chain couples TRBV29-1 to TRBJ2-7; 8 bases agree with TRBD1. Trimming at V came to 5 bases and at J to 5 bases, leaving 5 bases not matched to a gene. CDR1 and CDR2 from the germline V gene are SQVTM and ANQGSEA. There are 12 residues in the CDR3.

This clonotype has a count of ten or more. J is TRBJ1-1 and V is TRBV30, with no clear D. V dropped 1 base and J dropped 0 bases, with 6 bases sitting between them. This CDR3 region has 13 residues. In germline, CDR1 is GTSNPN, CDR2 SVGIG (reference sequence). CDR3: CAWSGTVNTEAFF. CDR3 DNA: TGTGCCTGGAGTGGCACAGTGAACACTGAAGCTTTCTTT.

This clonotype appeared a few times. The chain recombines TRBV20-1 with TRBJ2-7; TRBD2 aligns across 7 bases. J was trimmed by 0 bases and V by 4 bases; bases with no gene match: 3. Germline loops: CDR1 DFQATT, CDR2 SNEGSKA (reference sequence). The CDR3 contains 13 residues. CDR3 residues: CSAMGGDSYEQYF. CDR3 in DNA: TGCAGTGCTATGGGGGGGGACTCCTACGAGCAGTACTTC.

Ten or more counts support this clonotype. The chain carries TRBV27 and TRBJ2-2, with 7 bases aligning to TRBD2. V lost 8 bases to trimming and J lost 0 bases; unmatched junction nucleotides: 6. The CDR3 runs to 15 residues. The V gene's germline CDR1 is MNHEY and CDR2 SMNVEV (reference sequence). The CDR3 nucleotides read TGTGCCAGCTTGGGGAGGGGCGCGAACACCGGGGAGCTGTTTTTT. It codes for CASLGRGANTGELFF.

This clonotype appeared many times. The genes are TRBV12-3 or TRBV12-4 and TRBJ1-2, with D possibly matching TRBD1 (5 bases). Trimming removed 4 bases from V and 4 bases from J, with 10 bases in between. This CDR3 contains 13 residues. The CDR3 region has the DNA TGTGCCAGCAGTTCGGGACGGTCCTATGGCTACACCTTC. Translating it yields CASSSGRSYGYTF.

This clonotype was observed at least ten times. V and J are TRBV20-1 and TRBJ1-5, with 7 bases identical to TRBD1. CDR3 length: 14 residues. The germline gives CDR1 DFQATT, CDR2 SNEGSKA (reference sequence). J was trimmed by 3 bases and V by 4 bases; bases with no gene match: 6. In DNA, the CDR3 is TGCAGTGCTACCCCACAGGGGAACAATCAGCCCCAGCATTTT. Protein: CSATPQGNNQPQHF.

Only a few counts were recorded for this clonotype. The chain joins TRBV5-1 to TRBJ2-7; no firm D call. The CDR3 extends over 15 amino acids. Germline V gives CDR1 SGHRS, CDR2 YFSETQ. V shed 0 bases and J shed 2 bases, with 12 bases lying between them. This CDR3 is CASSLDYAAPYEQYF. Written as DNA, the CDR3 is TGCGCCAGCAGCTTGGACTACGCCGCGCCCTACGAGCAGTACTTC.

This clonotype was seen at least ten times. Just one base apart from a much larger clone, this may be a read error. The chain recombines TRBV12-3 or TRBV12-4 with TRBJ1-1, with D uncertain. The CDR3 extends over 14 amino acids. Here the CDR3 DNA reads TGTGCCGGCAGTTTCTTAAATATGAACACTGAAGCTTTCTTT. Translated, it gives CAGSFLNMNTEAFF.

As for this clonotype: A read error may be the cause here, since a much bigger clone is one base away. The missing conserved phenylalanine or tryptophan at the end of this CDR3 makes a read error likely. The chain joins TRBV6-2 or TRBV6-3 to TRBJ1-2; D remains unclear. Trimming took off 3 bases at V and 7 bases at J, with 9 bases between the two ends. This CDR3 has 12 amino acids. Germline assignment: CDR1 MNHEY and CDR2 SVGEGT. CDR3 loop: CASSYEGIGYTY. The CDR3 DNA is TGTGCCAGCAGTTATGAGGGAATTGGCTACACCTAC.